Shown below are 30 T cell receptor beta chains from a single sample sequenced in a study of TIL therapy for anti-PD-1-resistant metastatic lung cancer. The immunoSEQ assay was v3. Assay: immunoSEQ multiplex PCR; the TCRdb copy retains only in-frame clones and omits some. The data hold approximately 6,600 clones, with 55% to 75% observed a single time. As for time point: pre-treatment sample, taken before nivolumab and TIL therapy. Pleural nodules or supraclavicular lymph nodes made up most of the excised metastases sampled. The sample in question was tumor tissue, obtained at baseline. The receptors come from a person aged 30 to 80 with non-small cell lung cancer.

The CDR3 here is CASSLGAVSSTDTQYF. As DNA, the CDR3 is TGCGCCAGCAGCTTGGGGGCCGTCTCTAGCACAGATACGCAGTATTTT. V usage is TRBV5-1 and J usage is TRBJ2-3; D is ambiguous. Trimming stripped 0 bases from V and 0 bases from J, with 11 bases between. The CDR3 runs to 16 residues. Germline loops: CDR1 SGHRS, CDR2 YFSETQ.

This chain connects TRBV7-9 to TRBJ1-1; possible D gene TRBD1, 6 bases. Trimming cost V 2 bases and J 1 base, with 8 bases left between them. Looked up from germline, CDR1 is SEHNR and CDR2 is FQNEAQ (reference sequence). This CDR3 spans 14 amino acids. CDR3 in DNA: TGTGCCAGCAGCTTACGGGGGCCGAACACTGAAGCTTTCTTT. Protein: CASSLRGPNTEAFF.

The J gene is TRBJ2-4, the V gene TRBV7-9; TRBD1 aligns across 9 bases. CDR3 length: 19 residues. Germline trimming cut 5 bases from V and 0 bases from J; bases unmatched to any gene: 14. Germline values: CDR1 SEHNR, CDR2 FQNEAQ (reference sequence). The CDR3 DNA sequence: TGTGCCAGCAGCACCTGGACAGGGGCCACTGGGCGAGCCAAAAACATTCAGTACTTC. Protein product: CASSTWTGATGRAKNIQYF.

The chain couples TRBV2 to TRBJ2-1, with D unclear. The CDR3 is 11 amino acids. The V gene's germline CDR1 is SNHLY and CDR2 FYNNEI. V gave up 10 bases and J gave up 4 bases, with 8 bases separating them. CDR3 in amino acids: CATSGYNEQFF. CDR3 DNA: TGTGCCACTTCTGGATACAATGAGCAGTTCTTC. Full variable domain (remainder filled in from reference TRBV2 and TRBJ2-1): EPEVTQTPSHQVTQMGQEVILRCVPISNHLYFYWYRQILGQKVEFLVSFYNNEISEKSEIFDDQFSVERPDGSNFTLKIRSTKLEDSAMYFCATSGYNEQFFGPGTRLTVL.

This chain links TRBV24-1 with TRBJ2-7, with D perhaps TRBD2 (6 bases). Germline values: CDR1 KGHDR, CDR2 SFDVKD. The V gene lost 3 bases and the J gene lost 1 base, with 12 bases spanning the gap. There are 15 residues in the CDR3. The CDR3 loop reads CATSDTPGESYEQYV. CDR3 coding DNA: TGTGCCACCAGTGATACCCCGGGGGAATCCTACGAGCAGTACGTC.

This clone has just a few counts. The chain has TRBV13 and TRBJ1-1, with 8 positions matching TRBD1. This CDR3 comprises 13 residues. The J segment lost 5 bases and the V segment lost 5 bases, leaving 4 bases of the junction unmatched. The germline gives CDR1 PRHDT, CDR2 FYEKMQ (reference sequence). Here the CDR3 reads CASSEQGGTEAFF. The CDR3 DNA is TGTGCCAGCAGCGAACAGGGGGGAACTGAAGCTTTCTTT.

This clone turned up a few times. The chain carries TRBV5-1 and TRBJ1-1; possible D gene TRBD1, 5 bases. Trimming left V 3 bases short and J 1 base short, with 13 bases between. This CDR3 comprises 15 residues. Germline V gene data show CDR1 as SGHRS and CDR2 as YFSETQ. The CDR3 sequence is CASSSLGAGNTEAFF. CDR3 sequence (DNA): TGCGCCAGCAGCTCCCTCGGGGCAGGGAACACTGAAGCTTTCTTT.

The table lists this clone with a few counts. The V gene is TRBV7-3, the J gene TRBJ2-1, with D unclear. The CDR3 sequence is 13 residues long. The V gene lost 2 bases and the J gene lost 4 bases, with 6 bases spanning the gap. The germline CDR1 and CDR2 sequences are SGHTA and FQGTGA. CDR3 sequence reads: CASSLGQYNEQFF. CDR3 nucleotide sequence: TGTGCCAGCAGCTTAGGGCAGTACAATGAGCAGTTCTTC.

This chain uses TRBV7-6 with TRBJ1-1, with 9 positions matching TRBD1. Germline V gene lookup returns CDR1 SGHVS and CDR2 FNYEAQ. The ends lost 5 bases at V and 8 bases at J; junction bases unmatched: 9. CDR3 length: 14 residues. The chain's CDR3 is CASSIGQGTNEAFF. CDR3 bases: TGTGCCAGCAGCATCGGACAGGGGACCAACGAAGCTTTCTTT. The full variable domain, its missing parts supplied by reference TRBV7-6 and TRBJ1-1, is GAGVSQSPRYKVTKRGQDVALRCDPISGHVSLYWYRQALGQGPEFLTYFNYEAQQDKSGLPNDRFSAERPEGSISTLTIQRTEQRDSAMYRCASSIGQGTNEAFFGQGTRLTVV.

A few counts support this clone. CDR3 bases: TGCGCCAGCAGCTTTCGGCGGAGCTCCTACGAGCAGTACGTC. Its translation is CASSFRRSSYEQYV. V is TRBV5-1 and J is TRBJ2-7; D is ambiguous. The CDR3 runs to 14 residues. Germline CDR1 and CDR2: SGHRS and YFSETQ. V was shortened by 2 bases and J by 0 bases, with 9 bases between the two germline ends.

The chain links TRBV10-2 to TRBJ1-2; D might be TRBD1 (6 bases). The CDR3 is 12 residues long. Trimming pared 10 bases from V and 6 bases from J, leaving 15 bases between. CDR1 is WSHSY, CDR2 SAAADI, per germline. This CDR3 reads CATSPRGHGYTF. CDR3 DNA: TGCGCCACCTCCCCCAGGGGACATGGCTACACCTTC.

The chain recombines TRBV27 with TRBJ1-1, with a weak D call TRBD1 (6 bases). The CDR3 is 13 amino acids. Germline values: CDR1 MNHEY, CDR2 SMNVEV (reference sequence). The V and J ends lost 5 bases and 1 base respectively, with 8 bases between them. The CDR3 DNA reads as TGTGCCAGCAGTCAACAGGGGAACACTGAAGCTTTCTTT. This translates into CASSQQGNTEAFF.

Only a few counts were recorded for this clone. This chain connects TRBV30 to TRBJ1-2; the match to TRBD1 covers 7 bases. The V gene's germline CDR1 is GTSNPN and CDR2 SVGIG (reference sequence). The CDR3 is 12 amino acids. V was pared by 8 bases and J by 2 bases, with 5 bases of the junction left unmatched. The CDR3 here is CALHRGNYGYTF. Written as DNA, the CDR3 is TGTGCCCTTCACAGGGGCAACTATGGCTACACCTTC.

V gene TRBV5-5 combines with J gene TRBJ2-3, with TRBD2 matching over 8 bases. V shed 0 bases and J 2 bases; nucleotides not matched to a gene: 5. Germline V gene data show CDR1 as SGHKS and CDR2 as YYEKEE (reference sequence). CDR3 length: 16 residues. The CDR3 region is CASSLGAGAPTDTQYF. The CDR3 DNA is TGTGCCAGCAGCTTGGGAGCGGGGGCCCCCACAGATACGCAGTATTTT. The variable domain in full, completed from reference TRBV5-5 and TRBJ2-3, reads DAGVTQSPTHLIKTRGQQVTLRCSPISGHKSVSWYQQVLGQGPQFIFQYYEKEERGRGNFPDRFSARQFPNYSSELNVNALLLGDSALYLCASSLGAGAPTDTQYFGPGTRLTVL.

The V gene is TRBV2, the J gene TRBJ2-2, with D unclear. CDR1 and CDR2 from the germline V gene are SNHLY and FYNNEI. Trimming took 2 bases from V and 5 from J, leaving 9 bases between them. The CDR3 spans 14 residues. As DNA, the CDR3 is TGTGCCAGCAGTGAAATAGGACGGACCGGGGAGCTGTTTTTT. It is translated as CASSEIGRTGELFF.

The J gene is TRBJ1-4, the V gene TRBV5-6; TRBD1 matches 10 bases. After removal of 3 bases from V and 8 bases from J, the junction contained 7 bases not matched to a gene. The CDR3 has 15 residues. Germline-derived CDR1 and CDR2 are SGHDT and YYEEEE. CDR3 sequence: CASSWRQGAREKLFF. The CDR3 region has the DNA TGTGCCAGCAGCTGGAGACAGGGGGCGCGAGAAAAACTGTTTTTT.

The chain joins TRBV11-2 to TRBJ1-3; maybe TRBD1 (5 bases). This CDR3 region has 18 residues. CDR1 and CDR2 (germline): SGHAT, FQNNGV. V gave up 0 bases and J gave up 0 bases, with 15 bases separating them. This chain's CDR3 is CASSLDPRGGSSGNTIYF. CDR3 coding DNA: TGTGCCAGCAGCTTAGATCCGCGGGGCGGAAGCTCTGGAAACACCATATATTTT.

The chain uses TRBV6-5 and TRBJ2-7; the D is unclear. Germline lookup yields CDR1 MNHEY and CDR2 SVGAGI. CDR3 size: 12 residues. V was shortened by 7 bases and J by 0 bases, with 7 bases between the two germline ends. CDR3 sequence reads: CASKQNSYEQYF. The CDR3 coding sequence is TGTGCCAGCAAACAAAACTCCTACGAGCAGTACTTC.

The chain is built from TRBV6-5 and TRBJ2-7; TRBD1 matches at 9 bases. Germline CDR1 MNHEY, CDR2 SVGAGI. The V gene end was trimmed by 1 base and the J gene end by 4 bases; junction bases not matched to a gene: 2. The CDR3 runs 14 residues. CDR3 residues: CASSYLGQGYEQYF. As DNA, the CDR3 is TGTGCCAGCAGTTACTTGGGACAGGGATACGAGCAGTACTTC.

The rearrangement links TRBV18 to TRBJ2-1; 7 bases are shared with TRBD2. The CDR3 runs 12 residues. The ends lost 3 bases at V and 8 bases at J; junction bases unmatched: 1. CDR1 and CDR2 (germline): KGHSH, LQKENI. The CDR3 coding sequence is TGTGCCAGCTCACCCACTAGCGATGAGCAGTTCTTC. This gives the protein CASSPTSDEQFF.

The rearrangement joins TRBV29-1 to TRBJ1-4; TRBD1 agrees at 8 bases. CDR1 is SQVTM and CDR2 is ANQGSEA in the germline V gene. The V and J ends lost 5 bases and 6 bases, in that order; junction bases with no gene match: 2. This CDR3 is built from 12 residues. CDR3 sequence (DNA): TGCAGCGTTCTACAGGGGGATGAAAAACTGTTTTTT. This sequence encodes CSVLQGDEKLFF. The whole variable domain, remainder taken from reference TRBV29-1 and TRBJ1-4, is SAVISQKPSRDICQRGTSLTIQCQVDSQVTMMFWYRQQPGQSLTLIATANQGSEATYESGFVIDKFPISRPNLTFSTLTVSNMSPEDSSIYLCSVLQGDEKLFFGSGTQLSVL.

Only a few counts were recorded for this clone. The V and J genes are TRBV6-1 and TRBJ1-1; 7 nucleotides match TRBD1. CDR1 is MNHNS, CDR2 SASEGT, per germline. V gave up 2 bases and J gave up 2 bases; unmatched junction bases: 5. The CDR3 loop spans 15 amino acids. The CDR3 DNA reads TGTGCCAGCAGTGAAAGACAGGGATACAACACTGAAGCTTTCTTT. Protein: CASSERQGYNTEAFF.

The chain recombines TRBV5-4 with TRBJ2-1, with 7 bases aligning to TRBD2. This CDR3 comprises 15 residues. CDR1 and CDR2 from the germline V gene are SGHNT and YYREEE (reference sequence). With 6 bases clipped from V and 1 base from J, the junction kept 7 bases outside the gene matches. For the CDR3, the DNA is TGTGCCAGCACCCTTGGCGGGAGTTCCTACAATGAGCAGTTCTTC. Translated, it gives CASTLGGSSYNEQFF.

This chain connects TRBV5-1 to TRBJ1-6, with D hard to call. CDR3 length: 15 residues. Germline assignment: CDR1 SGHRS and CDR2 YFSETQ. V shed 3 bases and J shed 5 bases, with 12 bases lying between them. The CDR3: CASSWEPRNNSPLHF. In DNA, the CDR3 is TGCGCCAGCAGCTGGGAACCCAGGAATAATTCACCCCTCCACTTT.

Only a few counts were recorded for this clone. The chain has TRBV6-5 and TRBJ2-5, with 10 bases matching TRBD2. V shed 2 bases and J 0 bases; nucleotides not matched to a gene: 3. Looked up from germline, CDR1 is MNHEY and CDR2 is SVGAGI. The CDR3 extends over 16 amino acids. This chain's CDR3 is CASSYGTSVYQETQYF. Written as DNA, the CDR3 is TGTGCCAGCAGTTACGGGACTAGCGTGTACCAAGAGACCCAGTACTTC.

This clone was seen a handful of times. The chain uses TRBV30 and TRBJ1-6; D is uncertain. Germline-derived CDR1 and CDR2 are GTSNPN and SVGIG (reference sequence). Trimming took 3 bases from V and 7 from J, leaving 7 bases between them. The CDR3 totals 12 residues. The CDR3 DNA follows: TGTGCCTGGAGCGGACGAAATTCACCCCTCCACTTT. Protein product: CAWSGRNSPLHF.

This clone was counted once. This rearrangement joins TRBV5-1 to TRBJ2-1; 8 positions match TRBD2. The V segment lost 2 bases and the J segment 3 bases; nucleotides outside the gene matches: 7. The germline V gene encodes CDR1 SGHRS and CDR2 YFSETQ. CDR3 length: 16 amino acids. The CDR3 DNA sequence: TGCGCCAGCAGCTTATCGGCTAGCGGGTTCTACAATGAGCAGTTCTTC. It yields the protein CASSLSASGFYNEQFF.

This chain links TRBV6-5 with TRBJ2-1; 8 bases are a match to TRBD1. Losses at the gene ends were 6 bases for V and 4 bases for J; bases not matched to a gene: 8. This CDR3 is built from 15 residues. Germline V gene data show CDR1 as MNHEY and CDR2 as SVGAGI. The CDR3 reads CASSLGTGRYNEQFF. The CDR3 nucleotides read TGTGCCAGCAGCCTCGGGACAGGTAGATACAATGAGCAGTTCTTC.

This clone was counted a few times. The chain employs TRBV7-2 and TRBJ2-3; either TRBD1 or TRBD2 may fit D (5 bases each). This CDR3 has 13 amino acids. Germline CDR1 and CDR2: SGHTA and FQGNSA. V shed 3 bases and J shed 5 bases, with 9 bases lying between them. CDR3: CASSLGVRDTQYF. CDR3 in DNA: TGTGCCAGCAGCTTGGGGGTCCGAGATACGCAGTATTTT.

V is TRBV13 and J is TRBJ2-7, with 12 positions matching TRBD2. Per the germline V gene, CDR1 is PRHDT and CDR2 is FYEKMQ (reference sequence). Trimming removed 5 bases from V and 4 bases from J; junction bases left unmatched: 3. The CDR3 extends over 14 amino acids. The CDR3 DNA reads TGTGCCAGCAGCCAAGGACTAGCGGGGTACGAGCAGTACTTC. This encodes CASSQGLAGYEQYF.